This TCR beta chain came from a study of cytomegalovirus exposure and HLA in healthy donors (dated by TCRdb to 2015 to 2018). General notes on the study: An earlier analysis of around 600 of the donors reported more than 250 Gb of sequence data and 100 million to 130 million unique TCR beta sequences from about 200 million T cells. About 300 gigabases of sequencing data and around 88 million unique TCR sequences made up an early release that covered under 750 HLA-typed donors. Among the approximately 430 genotyped donors, approximately 82% belonged to the genetic ancestry cluster associated with self-reported Caucasian donors. The study was designed to test whether signatures of past pathogen exposure could be identified by cataloging public T cell receptors. The study profiled the T cell repertoires of hundreds of subjects by immunosequencing and related them to cytomegalovirus serostatus. Besides the first cohort of more than 650 subjects, a separate validation cohort made up of over 95 different subjects was used. High-throughput TCR immunosequencing, statistical association of individual TCRs with disease status, and machine learning were combined to predict cytomegalovirus infection status. A later analysis re-examined previously published TCR beta repertoires from hundreds of donors and added high-resolution HLA genotyping to investigate patterns of TCR occurrence. Rather than using new phenotypic data, the later analysis identified candidate immune exposures from TCR beta sequences and from how often those sequences occurred across donors. An earlier analysis of fewer than 750 of the donors used high-throughput TCR beta sequencing to judge whether each TCR beta V gene segment behaved as functional or pseudogenic. Donor age, sex, ethnicity and CMV serostatus were compiled together with the repertoire data. Genome-wide SNP genotypes for about 60% of the 666 donors were used in a later genetic analysis, which treated that subset as a discovery cohort. Every discovery cohort repertoire had been produced on one sequencing platform. HLA typing covered class I and class II loci at four-digit resolution. The number of donors typed differed by locus, with roughly 620-630 for A, B, C, DRB1 and DQB1, roughly 520 for DQA1, nearly 610 for DPA1, and some 450 for DPB1. Several DR-DQ haplotypes were treated as single units for association and clustering because of strong linkage in the cohort. Among about 370 genotyped donors of the cohort, an average of about 240,000 unique TCR beta nucleotide sequences was sequenced per donor, of which roughly 17% were non-productive. Overall study outcomes, separate from this receptor: In an earlier analysis of roughly 500 of the donors, most TCR beta V segments appeared in productive rearrangements about 87% or about 30% of the time, broadly matching IMGT annotations. When HLA alleles, especially DR and DQ, strongly co-occurred, TCR associations were difficult to assign to individual alleles. Cytomegalovirus status was reported to be diagnosed by the classifier with high specificity and sensitivity in both the original and validation cohorts. While some public TCRs were present in many individuals, most TCR sequences turned up only very rarely across donors. According to a later genetic analysis, donors in an Asian-associated ancestry cluster had fewer N-insertions in productive TCRs than the approximately 670-donor mean. In the study, approximately 160 TCR beta chains were listed as associated with cytomegalovirus. A further reported finding was that TCR beta sequences accurately predicted the HLA-A and HLA-B alleles for most subjects in the first cohort. A later analysis found that TCR association rates varied across HLA loci, with DRB1 alleles showing the most associated TCRs and HLA-C alleles the fewest. In a later analysis, some 18,000 TCR beta sequences were associated with specific HLA alleles at a false discovery rate of 0.05. Compared with equally common non-associated chains, HLA-associated TCR beta chains in a later analysis were more clonally expanded and had lower generation probabilities. In a later genetic analysis, a missense DCLRE1C variant was associated with V-gene and J-gene trimming of TCR beta chains, and the association was replicated in an independent cohort. CMV serostatus was the only immune exposure information available for the cohort. Most CMV-associated TCR beta chains appeared to be HLA-restricted in a later analysis, and the HLA associations seemed to be driven largely by CMV exposure. Because the 87-base-pair reads could not distinguish some IMGT-functional V segments, including TRBV6-2 and TRBV6-3, those segments were excluded. Several of the top co-occurrence clusters appeared to be linked to parvovirus B19, influenza, CMV and Epstein-Barr virus, according to a later analysis. This cohort had only TCR beta chains sequenced, and the lack of alpha or paired-chain data limited which features could be detected. Some 16 rarely observed V segments, including chromosome 9 orphons, were excluded from the earlier analysis of approximately 600 of the donors because counts were too low. Because HLA typing was unavailable for some donors at each locus, only the typed subset was used in association tests. A few of the identified cytomegalovirus-associated TCR beta chains were confirmed in vitro to be specific for cytomegalovirus antigens. Correlated functional status among segregating V segments might reflect linkage disequilibrium, but an unknown experimental factor could not be ruled out. A cluster of highly shared sequence variants was judged likely to represent a technical artifact of the sequencing pipeline. According to the authors, the approach could potentially be generalized to other disease states and immunological phenotypes. The presence/absence analyses assumed that sequencing depth was roughly uniform across donors, and that assumption may not be true.

V is shortened by 11 bases, J by 0 bases, and the region joining them spans 17 bases. CDR1 and CDR2, per the germline V gene, are MRHNA and SNTAGT. The CDR3 contains 15 residues, cysteine and phenylalanine counted. This entry keeps only the CDR3 DNA: 45 bases, framed from base 1. In total, approximately 700 healthy bone marrow donors made up the cohort. All cohort members were sampled while nominally healthy, although unrecorded immune exposures were likely present. The donor was CMV seronegative and was included in the group of hundreds of seronegative cohort members. Each donor provided a peripheral blood sample, and peripheral blood mononuclear cells were used for TCR beta sequencing. The Qiagen DNeasy Blood Extraction Kit was used to extract genomic DNA from the blood cell samples. On this clone itself: No cognate antigen has been identified for it. No much larger clone exists at a distance of one base, and base qualities are not known.

The library was prepared using the immunoSEQ multiplex PCR assay. For the multiplex PCR, a mixture combining 60 forward primers for TCR Vbeta segments and 13 reverse primers for TCR Jbeta segments was used. The CDR3 region of rearranged TCR beta genes was amplified from genomic DNA with a multiplex PCR assay. The Illumina HiSeq System was used to sequence the amplified TCR beta libraries as 87-base-pair reads. The original methods were these. A later analysis tallied approximately 87 million unique TCR beta chains across the 700 or so repertoires, and 10 million to 11 million of those chains were shared by two or more donors. To remove PCR and sequencing errors, raw reads were error-corrected and collapsed into unique sequences using a nearest-neighbor algorithm that merged closely related sequences. To assign V, D and J gene segments, CDR3 sequences were aligned to IMGT reference sequences. For a sequence to be retained, a match of at least six nucleotides was required to both a V gene segment and a J gene segment. Rearrangements were called productive when the CDR3 lacked stop codons and stayed in frame with V and J; all others were non-productive. Following IMGT convention, CDR3 was defined as the stretch from the second conserved V-encoded cysteine up to the conserved J-encoded phenylalanine. The earlier analysis of some 550 of the donors excluded any sequence lacking an unambiguous match to a single V gene segment. An earlier analysis of a few hundred of the donors called V segments functional above 56.7% productive rearrangements and segregating when the between-donor standard deviation exceeded 5%. To diagnose cytomegalovirus status from the catalog of TCR beta chain sequences, a statistical classification framework was built. In a later analysis, V and J genes were assigned by comparing TCR nucleotide sequences against IMGT/GENE-DB human TR gene sequences. The TCRdist pipeline was used in a later analysis to assign CDR3 sequences and most-parsimonious VDJ recombination scenarios. In a later analysis, each TCR beta chain was defined by its CDR3 amino acid sequence together with its V-gene family, and reads lacking a unique V-gene family were excluded. A later analysis removed 550 to 700 highly shared, low-generation-probability nucleotide sequences to deal with suspected cross-contamination and a sequencing artifact. In a later analysis, a clonal expansion index for each public chain was calculated from normalized within-repertoire ranks of inferred template counts. In a later analysis, generation probabilities were computed with a VDJ recombination model fitted to out-of-frame rearrangements, and the resulting probabilities were checked against IGoR. In a later analysis, TCR-TCR, TCR-HLA and TCR-CMV co-occurrence was scored with hypergeometric tests, and a repertoire-size bias correction was applied to TCR pairs. A later analysis estimated false discovery rates by permuting HLA or CMV assignments 20 times. A later analysis grouped co-occurring TCRs with DBSCAN, adding TCRdist sequence similarity when clustering within HLA-allele-positive subsets. Repertoires with fewer than 30,000 or more than 120,000 public chains, plus five repertoires with anomalous nucleotide sharing, were excluded from co-occurrence clustering. Imported from immuneACCESS, the table was reduced by TCRdb to in-frame sequences with V and J called. These copies leave out some clones; in studies compared against another copy, an unresolved V gene accounts for under half, and the cause of the remainder is not known. From that table come the V and J calls and clone size; the DNA was used to work out D and trimming. Counted in this sample were about 110,000 clones; approximately 79% of them appeared once. The ten largest clones represent under 4% of the sample.

In this chain, TRBV6-4 is recombined with TRBJ1-5; the D gene remains uncertain. This TCR was recovered from a man aged 60 to 69 in good health and CMV-seronegative. The specimen sequenced was PBMCs. The CDR3 protein is CARQFSGISNQPQHF. The nucleotides are TGTGCCCGGCAATTCTCGGGAATTAGCAATCAGCCCCAGCATTTT.